Shown below are 21 T cell receptor beta chains from a single sample sequenced in a study of T cell changes during pregnancy in multiple sclerosis. Generated by immunoSEQ multiplex PCR, the TCRdb table keeps only in-frame clones and is missing some. The data hold about 36,000 clones, with roughly nine tenths observed a single time. The sequences come from CD4+ T cells from peripheral blood mononuclear cells, collected after pregnancy. The source is a female donor with multiple sclerosis, enrolled in a pregnancy study.

This chain uses TRBV6-6 with TRBJ2-2, with 7 positions matching TRBD2. From germline, CDR1 is MNHNY and CDR2 SVGAGI (reference sequence). The CDR3 sequence is 16 residues long. V gave up 6 bases and J gave up 4 bases; unmatched junction bases: 11. CDR3: CASRNSVGGPTGELFF. In DNA, the CDR3 is TGTGCCAGCAGAAATTCCGTGGGAGGGCCCACCGGGGAGCTGTTTTTT.

The genes are TRBV5-5 and TRBJ1-5; TRBD1 is a possible D gene (6 bases). This CDR3 region has 14 residues. V was cut by 2 bases and J by 5 bases, with 11 bases left in between. The V gene's germline CDR1 is SGHKS and CDR2 YYEKEE (reference sequence). CDR3 bases: TGTGCCAGCAGCTTATCTCAGGGGTATCAGCCCCAGCATTTT. Translating it yields CASSLSQGYQPQHF.

The chain combines TRBV6-6 with TRBJ2-5; 9 bases are a match to TRBD2. Losses at the gene ends were 5 bases for V and 4 bases for J; bases not matched to a gene: 8. CDR3 length: 15 amino acids. CDR1 is MNHNY and CDR2 is SVGAGI in the germline V gene (reference sequence). The CDR3 coding sequence is TGTGCCAGCAGTGCTCTCGCGGGGGGGGGAGAGACCCAGTACTTC. Its protein product is CASSALAGGGETQYF.

V and J are TRBV7-3 and TRBJ1-2, with TRBD1 matching over 8 bases. The CDR3 consists of 19 residues. Looked up from germline, CDR1 is SGHTA and CDR2 is FQGTGA. V gave up 5 bases and J gave up 2 bases; unmatched junction bases: 19. Here the CDR3 reads CASSAKEGQDQVLNYGYTF. Here the CDR3 DNA reads TGTGCCAGCAGCGCCAAGGAGGGACAGGACCAGGTACTCAACTATGGCTACACCTTC. Full variable domain (rest looked up from reference TRBV7-3 and TRBJ1-2): GAGVSQTPSNKVTEKGKYVELRCDPISGHTALYWYRQSLGQGPEFLIYFQGTGAADDSGLPNDRFFAVRPEGSVSTLKIQRTERGDSAVYLCASSAKEGQDQVLNYGYTFGSGTRLTVV.

The chain recombines TRBV28 with TRBJ1-1; no reliable D call. In germline, CDR1 is MDHEN, CDR2 SYDVKM. This CDR3 has 13 residues. V was pared by 2 bases and J by 6 bases, with 10 bases between. Written as DNA, the CDR3 is TGTGCCAGCAGTTTAACGAGGGCGGCTGAAGCTTTCTTT. It specifies CASSLTRAAEAFF.

The chain joins TRBV5-1 to TRBJ2-1, with TRBD2 identical over 9 bases. The germline V gene has CDR1 SGHRS and CDR2 YFSETQ. CDR3 length: 15 amino acids. Trimming at V came to 4 bases and at J to 2 bases, leaving 4 bases not matched to a gene. The DNA of the CDR3 is TGCGCCAGCAGCCCGACTAGCGGACCCTACAATGAGCAGTTCTTC. Translating it yields CASSPTSGPYNEQFF.

This clone appeared a single time. The chain couples TRBV10-3 to TRBJ1-2, with 7 bases lining up with TRBD1. Trimming cost V 7 bases and J 0 bases; bases outside gene matches: 17. The length of the CDR3 is 18 residues. Germline values: CDR1 ENHRY, CDR2 SYGVKD. For the CDR3, the DNA is TGTGCCATCACGGGGAGTCCGGGACAGAGACCATCTAACTATGGCTACACCTTC. This gives the protein CAITGSPGQRPSNYGYTF.

This sequence joins TRBV5-4 and TRBJ2-1; D gene unclear. CDR3 length: 15 amino acids. Trimming took 0 bases from V and 2 from J, leaving 9 bases between them. CDR1 is SGHNT and CDR2 is YYREEE in the germline V gene (reference sequence). The CDR3 DNA sequence: TGTGCCAGCAGCTTGGCCGTCTCTGCCTACAATGAGCAGTTCTTC. Protein product: CASSLAVSAYNEQFF.

The rearrangement joins TRBV7-7 to TRBJ2-5, with 7 positions matching TRBD1. The germline gives CDR1 SSHAT, CDR2 FNYEAQ (reference sequence). V shed 6 bases and J 3 bases; nucleotides not matched to a gene: 10. This CDR3 has 15 residues. CDR3: CASRLTNRGKETQYF. The CDR3 nucleotides read TGTGCCAGCAGACTTACTAACAGGGGAAAAGAGACCCAGTACTTC.

This clone appeared once. This sequence joins TRBV19 and TRBJ1-2, with a tentative D call TRBD1 (6 bases). Per germline, CDR1 LNHDA and CDR2 SQIVND (reference sequence). The CDR3 is 14 amino acids. V lost 6 bases and J 7 bases, leaving 18 bases between the germline ends. The CDR3 protein is CASRNQGRSGGYTF. CDR3 bases: TGTGCCAGTAGAAACCAGGGGAGATCGGGTGGCTACACCTTC.

The chain is built from TRBV7-8 and TRBJ2-3; a possible D gene is TRBD2 (6 bases). Germline loops: CDR1 SGHVS, CDR2 FQNEAQ. Deletions cut 5 bases from V and 7 bases from J, with 13 bases between. The CDR3 is 13 amino acids. CDR3 in DNA: TGTGCCAGCAGCCCGCGGACTACCCATACGCAGTATTTT. This codes for CASSPRTTHTQYF.

This chain links TRBV6-4 with TRBJ2-3; 12 bases map to TRBD2. V trimming: 0 bases; J trimming: 5 bases; junction bases outside the gene matches: 0. Germline V gene lookup returns CDR1 MRHNA and CDR2 SNTAGT. This CDR3 is built from 15 residues. The CDR3 reads CASSDSTSGGDTQYF. DNA of the CDR3: TGTGCCAGCAGTGACTCGACTAGCGGGGGAGATACGCAGTATTTT.

The chain has TRBV5-5 and TRBJ2-1, with D tentatively TRBD1 (6 bases). The CDR3 runs 15 residues. V was clipped by 0 bases and J by 8 bases, with 15 bases between them. Germline CDR1 is SGHKS and CDR2 is YYEKEE (reference sequence). As DNA, the CDR3 is TGTGCCAGCAGCTTGGTTCAGGGGTTTATAGATGAGCAGTTCTTC. Protein: CASSLVQGFIDEQFF.

The CDR3 DNA is TGCAGCTTCCGTGTCGCCGGGGAGCTGTTTTTT. It encodes CSFRVAGELFF. The V and J genes are TRBV29-1 and TRBJ2-2; D unclear. The CDR3 has 11 amino acids. Trimming pared 8 bases from V and 6 bases from J, leaving 10 bases between. Germline V gene data show CDR1 as SQVTM and CDR2 as ANQGSEA.

The chain's CDR3 is CASSVLRAVGNSPLHF. CDR3 coding DNA: TGTGCCAGCAGTGTCCTGCGGGCAGTTGGCAATTCACCCCTCCACTTT. The chain joins TRBV6-1 to TRBJ1-6; D unresolved. CDR1 is MNHNS, CDR2 SASEGT, per germline. V was shortened by 4 bases and J by 7 bases, with 17 bases between the two germline ends. There are 16 residues in the CDR3.

V is TRBV5-1 and J is TRBJ2-7, with TRBD2 matching over 10 bases. Germline loops: CDR1 SGHRS, CDR2 YFSETQ. The trim removed 3 bases at V and 5 bases at J, leaving 11 bases unmatched. The CDR3 is made up of 16 amino acids. The CDR3 coding sequence is TGCGCCAGCAGCTCCATTCCGGGACTAGCGCCGGACGAGCAGTACTTC. It yields the protein CASSSIPGLAPDEQYF. The variable domain in full, with the rest retrieved from reference TRBV5-1 and TRBJ2-7, is KAGVTQTPRYLIKTRGQQVTLSCSPISGHRSVSWYQQTPGQGLQFLFEYFSETQRNKGNFPGRFSGRQFSNSRSEMNVSTLELGDSALYLCASSSIPGLAPDEQYFGPGTRLTVT.

The chain employs TRBV27 and TRBJ1-3; the D is unclear. The CDR3 is made up of 15 amino acids. V dropped 4 bases and J dropped 0 bases, with 10 bases sitting between them. In germline, CDR1 is MNHEY, CDR2 SMNVEV (reference sequence). The CDR3 DNA reads TGTGCCAGCAGTTCCGCCAGGTCCTCTGGAAACACCATATATTTT. Residues: CASSSARSSGNTIYF.

J is TRBJ2-7 and V is TRBV5-1, with 7 bases lining up with TRBD2. This CDR3 contains 14 residues. J was trimmed by 7 bases and V by 2 bases; bases with no gene match: 9. Per germline, CDR1 SGHRS and CDR2 YFSETQ. The CDR3 sequence: CASSLDTAGGEQYF. Written as DNA, the CDR3 is TGCGCCAGCAGCTTAGACACTGCCGGGGGGGAGCAGTACTTC.

The V and J genes are TRBV19 and TRBJ2-5, with a tentative D call TRBD2 (5 bases). The CDR3 is 14 residues long. Germline V CDR1 and CDR2: LNHDA, SQIVND (reference sequence). V lost 3 bases to trimming and J lost 2 bases, with 10 bases between them. CDR3 coding DNA: TGTGCCAGTAGTATGGGTGGGAGTCAAGAGACCCAGTACTTC. Translated: CASSMGGSQETQYF. The variable domain in full, with the rest retrieved from reference TRBV19 and TRBJ2-5, is DGGITQSPKYLFRKEGQNVTLSCEQNLNHDAMYWYRQDPGQGLRLIYYSQIVNDFQKGDIAEGYSVSREKKESFPLTVTSAQKNPTAFYLCASSMGGSQETQYFGPGTRLLVL.

J is TRBJ2-2 and V is TRBV7-2; 15 positions match TRBD2. V was pared by 5 bases and J by 4 bases, with 8 bases of the junction left unmatched. Germline V gives CDR1 SGHTA, CDR2 FQGNSA. This CDR3 has 18 amino acids. CDR3 region: CASSPKGGLAGGTGELFF. The DNA of the CDR3 is TGTGCCAGCAGCCCAAAGGGGGGACTAGCGGGGGGCACCGGGGAGCTGTTTTTT.

The chain links TRBV2 to TRBJ1-6; 9 bases line up with TRBD1. The trim removed 6 bases at V and 2 bases at J, leaving 2 bases unmatched. Per the germline V gene, CDR1 is SNHLY and CDR2 is FYNNEI. This CDR3 contains 15 residues. The CDR3 sequence: CASRGTGPYNSPLHF. CDR3 DNA: TGTGCCAGCAGGGGGACAGGGCCCTATAATTCACCCCTCCACTTT. Full variable domain (rest looked up from reference TRBV2 and TRBJ1-6): EPEVTQTPSHQVTQMGQEVILRCVPISNHLYFYWYRQILGQKVEFLVSFYNNEISEKSEIFDDQFSVERPDGSNFTLKIRSTKLEDSAMYFCASRGTGPYNSPLHFGNGTRLTVT.